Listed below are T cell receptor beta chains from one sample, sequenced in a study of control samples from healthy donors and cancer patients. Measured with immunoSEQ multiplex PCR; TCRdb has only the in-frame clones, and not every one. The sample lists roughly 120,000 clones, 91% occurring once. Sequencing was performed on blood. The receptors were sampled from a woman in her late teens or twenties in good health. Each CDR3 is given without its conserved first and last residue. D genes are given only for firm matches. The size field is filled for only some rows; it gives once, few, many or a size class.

ASTSHGTVNYNEQF	TRBJ2-1	-	-	TRBV28
ASSAGTGGTGYT	TRBJ1-2	TRBD1	-	TRBV5-1
ASSNRKNEQF	TRBJ2-1	-	-	TRBV11-3
ASTAGTGEYEQY	TRBJ2-7	TRBD1	-	TRBV19
ASSLDLSGANVLT	TRBJ2-6	-	-	TRBV6-6
ASSYGVLNTQY	TRBJ2-3	-	-	TRBV7-2
ASSPGQGFMNTEAF	TRBJ1-1	TRBD1	-	TRBV13
ASSPTGAGNGYT	TRBJ1-2	-	-	TRBV27
ASSRKRTDTQY	TRBJ2-3	-	-	TRBV7-3
ASSQDQAGRAQY	TRBJ2-5	TRBD2	-	TRBV4-3
ASSRAPGSYEQY	TRBJ2-7	-	-	TRBV4-3
ASTGVEAPSRDEQY	TRBJ2-7	-	-	TRBV2
ASSLRQASGANVLT	TRBJ2-6	-	-	TRBV5-6
ASSFTAGMLF	TRBJ2-1	-	once	TRBV27
ASSQGEGLGGTYEQY	TRBJ2-7	-	-	TRBV4-2
ASSSGGVPDTQY	TRBJ2-3	TRBD2	-	TRBV4-2
ASSQEQLTGYGYT	TRBJ1-2	-	-	TRBV4-1
ATSLETEQF	TRBJ2-1	-	-	TRBV24-1
ASSYSALGGAWSSYEQY	TRBJ2-7	-	-	TRBV6-2/TRBV6-3
ASSAEGTSSNEQF	TRBJ2-1	TRBD2	-	TRBV5-1
ASSPLGGLDYGYT	TRBJ1-2	-	-	TRBV5-1
SVWVGNEQF	TRBJ2-1	-	medium-sized	TRBV29-1
ASSQGRIGYT	TRBJ1-2	-	-	TRBV14
ATSDVGTQY	TRBJ2-5	-	-	TRBV24-1
ASSQTGLSYEQY	TRBJ2-7	TRBD1	-	TRBV3-1/TRBV3-2
ASTPLPGSEQY	TRBJ2-7	-	few	TRBV7-9
ASSLVGSGEQY	TRBJ2-7	-	-	TRBV7-3
ASSPGSGTKTQAKNIQY	TRBJ2-4	-	-	TRBV18
ASSEAPYYEQY	TRBJ2-7	-	-	TRBV18
ASASPGLNSPLH	TRBJ1-6	-	-	TRBV23-1
ASSTPSAPTGNYGYT	TRBJ1-2	TRBD1	-	TRBV28
ASRRVAGMDTQY	TRBJ2-3	-	-	TRBV19
ATQRVGGEETQY	TRBJ2-5	-	-	TRBV24-1
ASSQGPMSLPQH	TRBJ1-5	-	-	TRBV4-3
ASRRLQGTGNTIY	TRBJ1-3	-	-	TRBV11-2
ASSQDTTRQETQY	TRBJ2-5	-	-	TRBV3-1/TRBV3-2
AWSSELAKNIQY	TRBJ2-4	-	few	TRBV30
ASSLMGQITDTQY	TRBJ2-3	TRBD1	-	TRBV7-6
ASRGRTGKEAF	TRBJ1-1	TRBD1	-	TRBV9
ASSLHPLSKSGGGELF	TRBJ2-2	-	-	TRBV7-6
ASSLGQGSGNTIY	TRBJ1-3	TRBD1	-	TRBV7-9
SASRMRQGARETQY	TRBJ2-5	TRBD1	-	TRBV20-1
ASSLRFPGLADYAYEQY	TRBJ2-7	TRBD2	-	TRBV7-9
ASSLMERSSYEQY	TRBJ2-7	-	-	TRBV11-2
ASSRRLAGEETQY	TRBJ2-5	TRBD2	-	TRBV7-9
ATRSGMLNTEAF	TRBJ1-1	-	-	TRBV15
ASSPRGQGAREQY	TRBJ2-7	TRBD1	-	TRBV2
ASSLGLNGLVGGYGYT	TRBJ1-2	-	-	TRBV5-1
ASSVSNRTSGRQTGELF	TRBJ2-2	TRBD2	-	TRBV9
ASSPPGTVNTEAF	TRBJ1-1	TRBD1	-	TRBV18
ASSQPGQSSYEQY	TRBJ2-7	TRBD1	-	TRBV28
ASTLGGEQY	TRBJ2-7	-	-	TRBV28
ASRGTGAGNTIY	TRBJ1-3	TRBD1	-	TRBV28